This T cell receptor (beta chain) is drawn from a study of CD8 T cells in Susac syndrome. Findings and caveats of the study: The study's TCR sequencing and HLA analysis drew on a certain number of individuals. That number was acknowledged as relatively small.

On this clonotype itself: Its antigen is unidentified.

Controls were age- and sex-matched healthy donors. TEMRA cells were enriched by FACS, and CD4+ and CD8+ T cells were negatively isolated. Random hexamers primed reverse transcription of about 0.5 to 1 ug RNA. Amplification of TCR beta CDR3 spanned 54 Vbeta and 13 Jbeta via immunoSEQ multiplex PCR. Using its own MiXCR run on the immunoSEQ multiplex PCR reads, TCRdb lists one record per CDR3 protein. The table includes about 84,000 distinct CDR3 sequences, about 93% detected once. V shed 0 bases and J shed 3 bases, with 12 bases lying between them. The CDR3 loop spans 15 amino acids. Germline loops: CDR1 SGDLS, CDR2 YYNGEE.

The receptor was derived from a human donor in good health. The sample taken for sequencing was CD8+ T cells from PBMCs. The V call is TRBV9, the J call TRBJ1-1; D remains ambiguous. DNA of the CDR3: TGTGCCAGCAGCGTAGAACCCGCATTAGACACTGAAGCTTTCTTT. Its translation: CASSVEPALDTEAFF.